Following are 26 T cell receptor beta chains from one sample sequenced in a study of T cell responses to AZD1222 COVID-19 vaccine (dated by TCRdb to about 2021). The meaning of the sample's time point label: baseline before first vaccination. Libraries were constructed by the immunoSEQ multiplex PCR assay. TCRdb re-hosts the immuneACCESS table, in-frame sequences only. Its copies lack some clones; in the studies checked, an unresolved V gene accounts for under half of them, and the cause for the rest is not known. The sample table lists under 150,000 clones, 88% of them with a count of one. Jointly, the top ten make up roughly 16% of the sample. The material sequenced was peripheral blood, taken on day 0 of AZD1222 vaccination. These receptors were obtained from an adult in good health.

This clone was seen only once. V is TRBV5-4 and J is TRBJ2-5, with 8 bases that match TRBD1. After removal of 4 bases from V and 4 bases from J, the junction contained 6 bases not matched to a gene. The CDR3 runs 14 residues. Per the germline V gene, CDR1 is SGHNT and CDR2 is YYREEE (reference sequence). The CDR3 region has the DNA TGTGCCAGCAGCCTTCAGGGGGCGGGAGAGACCCAGTACTTC. It translates to CASSLQGAGETQYF. Full variable domain (outside the CDR3, taken from reference TRBV5-4 and TRBJ2-5): ETGVTQSPTHLIKTRGQQVTLRCSSQSGHNTVSWYQQALGQGPQFIFQYYREEENGRGNFPPRFSGLQFPNYSSELNVNALELDDSALYLCASSLQGAGETQYFGPGTRLLVL.

The chain carries TRBV15 and TRBJ2-7; TRBD2 matches at 9 bases. Trimming cost V 0 bases and J 1 base; bases outside gene matches: 13. Germline CDR1 LNHNV, CDR2 YYDKDF (reference sequence). The CDR3 loop spans 19 amino acids. DNA for the CDR3: TGTGCCACCAGCAGAGATCGGTCAATTGCGGGGGGGCTGTCCTACGAGCAGTACTTC. It translates to CATSRDRSIAGGLSYEQYF.

Only one count was recorded for this clone. The chain couples TRBV2 to TRBJ1-4, with unresolved D. Trimming cost V 7 bases and J 12 bases, with 33 bases left between them. This CDR3 is built from 18 residues. Looked up from germline, CDR1 is SNHLY and CDR2 is FYNNEI. The CDR3: CASKEGPFGVAAGWELFF. As DNA, the CDR3 is TGTGCCAGCAAAGAAGGACCGTTCGGCGTAGCCGCCGGGTGGGAACTGTTTTTT.

The chain recombines TRBV28 with TRBJ2-2, with unresolved D. CDR1 is MDHEN, CDR2 SYDVKM, per germline. The CDR3 is 14 amino acids. With 1 base removed from V and 6 bases from J, the gap between germline ends came to 9 bases. This CDR3 is CASSLYSGPGELFF. Written as DNA, the CDR3 is TGTGCCAGCAGTTTATACTCTGGGCCCGGGGAGCTGTTTTTT.

The chain has TRBV7-8 and TRBJ2-3, with D unresolved. Germline V lookup: CDR1 SGHVS, CDR2 FQNEAQ. The CDR3 has 18 amino acids. V lost 2 bases, J lost 0 bases, and 18 bases lay in between. CDR3 loop: CASSLRDPGPTSTDTQYF. In DNA, the CDR3 is TGTGCCAGCAGCTTACGAGACCCCGGACCAACTAGCACAGATACGCAGTATTTT. The full variable domain, its missing parts supplied by reference TRBV7-8 and TRBJ2-3, is GAGVSQSPRYKVAKRGQDVALRCDPISGHVSLFWYQQALGQGPEFLTYFQNEAQLDKSGLPSDRFFAERPEGSVSTLKIQRTQQEDSAVYLCASSLRDPGPTSTDTQYFGPGTRLTVL.

The chain links TRBV6-5 to TRBJ1-2, with D maybe TRBD1 (5 bases). In germline, CDR1 is MNHEY, CDR2 SVGAGI. This CDR3 contains 14 residues. V shed 4 bases and J shed 7 bases, with 16 bases lying between them. CDR3 DNA: TGTGCCAGCAGTTCGGGACGTACGGGTGGTGGCTACACCTTC. Its translation: CASSSGRTGGGYTF.

This clone was observed a few times. This chain uses TRBV30 with TRBJ1-1; D unresolved. The CDR3 is made up of 13 amino acids. V was clipped by 5 bases and J by 0 bases, with 10 bases between them. Germline V lookup: CDR1 GTSNPN, CDR2 SVGIG (reference sequence). The CDR3 DNA reads as TGTGCCTGGGGGTCGACATTGAACACTGAAGCTTTCTTT. Translated, it gives CAWGSTLNTEAFF.

The gene calls are TRBV28 and TRBJ1-1; D is unresolved. Trimming shortened V by 4 bases and J by 1 base, and 13 bases separated the two germline ends. The germline V gene has CDR1 MDHEN and CDR2 SYDVKM. The CDR3 contains 15 residues. CDR3 region: CASSSHSRGNTEAFF. In nucleotides, the CDR3 is TGTGCCAGCAGTTCCCACAGTCGAGGGAACACTGAAGCTTTCTTT.

The chain joins TRBV28 to TRBJ1-2; no clear D. This CDR3 is 11 amino acids long. The germline gives CDR1 MDHEN, CDR2 SYDVKM. Trimming removed 8 bases from V and 5 bases from J, with 9 bases in between. CDR3 sequence: CASVSVYGYTF. Written as DNA, the CDR3 is TGTGCCAGCGTATCCGTGTATGGCTACACCTTC.

The chain employs TRBV5-6 and TRBJ2-3; no clear D. Germline CDR1 is SGHDT and CDR2 is YYEEEE. This CDR3 region has 12 residues. V was trimmed by 4 bases and J by 1 base, leaving 4 bases between them. The chain's CDR3 is CASSPGTDTQYF. The CDR3 bases are TGTGCCAGCAGCCCCGGCACAGATACGCAGTATTTT. Drawing the rest from reference TRBV5-6 and TRBJ2-3, the complete variable domain is DAGVTQSPTHLIKTRGQQVTLRCSPKSGHDTVSWYQQALGQGPQFIFQYYEEEERQRGNFPDRFSGHQFPNYSSELNVNALLLGDSALYLCASSPGTDTQYFGPGTRLTVL.

The V call is TRBV6-5, the J call TRBJ1-6; D not certain. The CDR3 sequence is 12 residues long. Trimming removed 0 bases from V and 14 bases from J, with 8 bases in between. The germline gives CDR1 MNHEY, CDR2 SVGAGI. The CDR3 is CASSYSKEALHF. The CDR3 DNA sequence: TGTGCCAGCAGTTACTCGAAGGAGGCCCTCCACTTT.

The J gene is TRBJ1-5, the V gene TRBV29-1; D is uncertain. The length of the CDR3 is 13 residues. CDR1 SQVTM and CDR2 ANQGSEA come from the germline V gene. V was shortened by 7 bases and J by 2 bases, with 12 bases between the two germline ends. The CDR3 DNA reads as TGCAGCGGGCCGCGGGCCTGCAATCAGCCCCAGCATTTT. The encoded protein is CSGPRACNQPQHF.

This chain uses TRBV5-1 with TRBJ2-1; D remains ambiguous. Per the germline V gene, CDR1 is SGHRS and CDR2 is YFSETQ. This CDR3 contains 13 residues. The ends were cut back, 1 base at V and 6 bases at J, with 8 bases in the middle. The CDR3 DNA follows: TGCGCCAGCAGCTTGACGCATCTCAATGAGCAGTTCTTC. It codes for CASSLTHLNEQFF.

The rearrangement links TRBV5-1 to TRBJ2-2, with TRBD2 matching over 7 bases. CDR1 SGHRS and CDR2 YFSETQ come from the germline V gene. The CDR3 is made up of 16 amino acids. Trimming at V came to 4 bases and at J to 1 base, leaving 7 bases not matched to a gene. The CDR3 loop is CASSARGTLNTGELFF. In nucleotides, the CDR3 is TGCGCCAGCAGCGCGCGGGGGACCTTGAACACCGGGGAGCTGTTTTTT.

V and J are TRBV7-2 and TRBJ2-5; 9 bases align to TRBD2. CDR1 and CDR2 from the germline V gene are SGHTA and FQGNSA. J gave up 4 bases and V 4 bases, and 7 bases lay outside the gene matches. This CDR3 has 15 amino acids. The CDR3, as DNA: TGTGCCAGCAGCTCGGGACTAGCCTTGAGAGAGACCCAGTACTTC. Residues: CASSSGLALRETQYF.

V is TRBV7-2 and J is TRBJ1-1; TRBD1 is a possible D gene (6 bases). The V end was cut by 4 bases, the J end by 5 bases, with 11 bases between. The germline CDR1 and CDR2 sequences are SGHTA and FQGNSA. The CDR3 sequence is 13 residues long. This CDR3 is CASSSQGRTEAFF. CDR3 in DNA: TGTGCCAGCAGCTCGCAGGGGAGGACTGAAGCTTTCTTT. Supplemented by reference TRBV7-2 and TRBJ1-1, the full variable domain reads GAGVSQSPSNKVTEKGKDVELRCDPISGHTALYWYRQSLGQGLEFLIYFQGNSAPDKSGLPSDRFSAERTGGSVSTLTIQRTQQEDSAVYLCASSSQGRTEAFFGQGTRLTVV.

The chain combines TRBV5-1 with TRBJ1-6, with TRBD1 matching over 11 bases. CDR3 length: 14 amino acids. Germline CDR1 is SGHRS and CDR2 is YFSETQ. V lost 4 bases to trimming and J lost 12 bases; unmatched junction nucleotides: 6. CDR3 nucleotide sequence: TGCGCCAGCAGCATGGGGACAGGGGGGGAACCCCTCCACTTT. It codes for CASSMGTGGEPLHF.

This clone occurred once. The chain joins TRBV9 to TRBJ2-1, with 8 bases aligning to TRBD2. Per the germline V gene, CDR1 is SGDLS and CDR2 is YYNGEE. V lost 3 bases, J lost 0 bases, and 17 bases stayed unmatched. CDR3 length: 20 residues. This CDR3 reads CASSARPPLAGKSSYNEQFF. In nucleotides, the CDR3 is TGTGCCAGCAGCGCCAGGCCTCCCCTAGCGGGCAAAAGCTCCTACAATGAGCAGTTCTTC.

V and J are TRBV4-1 and TRBJ1-1, with TRBD1 identical over 12 bases. V dropped 6 bases and J dropped 7; count of bases not matched to a gene: 12. The CDR3 consists of 16 residues. The germline V gene has CDR1 MGHRA and CDR2 YSYEKL. This CDR3 is CASSDVGTGGKIEAFF. The CDR3 DNA sequence: TGCGCCAGCAGTGACGTGGGGACAGGGGGCAAGATTGAAGCTTTCTTT.

This sequence joins TRBV6-1 and TRBJ1-1; D is uncertain. Trimming cost V 3 bases and J 0 bases, with 8 bases left between them. The CDR3 contains 14 residues. Germline V gene lookup returns CDR1 MNHNS and CDR2 SASEGT. CDR3: CASSEFTVNTEAFF. The CDR3 DNA reads TGTGCCAGCAGTGAGTTTACGGTGAACACTGAAGCTTTCTTT.

The rearrangement joins TRBV5-1 to TRBJ1-3; 7 nucleotides line up with TRBD1. Germline V gene lookup returns CDR1 SGHRS and CDR2 YFSETQ. V trimming: 3 bases; J trimming: 3 bases; junction bases outside the gene matches: 6. The CDR3 loop spans 15 amino acids. CDR3 bases: TGCGCCAGCAGCTCGGGAGACAGGGATGGAAACACCATATATTTT. Translation gives CASSSGDRDGNTIYF.

The chain recombines TRBV4-3 with TRBJ1-2; 12 bases agree with TRBD1. Germline values: CDR1 LGHNA, CDR2 YSLEER. The V gene end was trimmed by 1 base and the J gene end by 7 bases; junction bases not matched to a gene: 10. The CDR3 runs 17 residues. The CDR3 DNA sequence: TGCGCCAGCAGCCAAGGGCCTCCGGGACAGGGGGCGGGTGGCTACACCTTC. Translation gives CASSQGPPGQGAGGYTF.

V usage is TRBV7-3 and J usage is TRBJ1-2; no clear D gene. V lost 0 bases and J 3 bases, leaving 11 bases between the germline ends. This CDR3 spans 15 amino acids. Germline values: CDR1 SGHTA, CDR2 FQGTGA. DNA of the CDR3: TGTGCCAGCAGCTTAACGGGTAGAGGGCACTATGGCTACACCTTC. Protein product: CASSLTGRGHYGYTF.

This clone was recorded only once. This sequence joins TRBV4-3 and TRBJ1-5; D is unclear. The V gene's germline CDR1 is LGHNA and CDR2 YSLEER. V shed 1 base and J shed 3 bases, with 7 bases lying between them. This CDR3 is built from 14 residues. In nucleotides, the CDR3 is TGCGCCAGCAGCCAAGCCACAGACAATCAGCCCCAGCATTTT. It yields the protein CASSQATDNQPQHF.

This sequence joins TRBV3-1 (or the pseudogene TRBV3-2) and TRBJ1-1; D unclear. The CDR3 has 13 amino acids. The V end was cut by 5 bases, the J end by 0 bases, with 7 bases between. Germline-derived CDR1 and CDR2 are LGHDT and YNNKEL (reference sequence). Written as DNA, the CDR3 is TGTGCCAGCAGCTTAAGGTTGAACACTGAAGCTTTCTTT. Its translation: CASSLRLNTEAFF.

This clone appeared once. V gene TRBV27 combines with J gene TRBJ1-1; perhaps TRBD1 as D (5 bases). The germline CDR1 and CDR2 sequences are MNHEY and SMNVEV (reference sequence). The CDR3 is made up of 15 amino acids. V lost 2 bases and J lost 0, with 10 bases in between. The CDR3 sequence is CASSLMGGLNTEAFF. The DNA for the CDR3 is TGTGCCAGCAGTTTAATGGGGGGATTGAACACTGAAGCTTTCTTT.